Following are 7 T cell receptor beta chains from one sample sequenced in a study of regulatory T cells in long-lasting Graves disease. Time point specified: newly diagnosed GD, antithyroid drugs for less than 3 months. Extracted PBMC RNA gave rise to the TCR library. Arm-PCR with iRepertoire HTBI primers amplified the CDR3 regions for these TCR beta libraries. TCRdb used MiXCR to reprocess the multiplex PCR reads, holding one entry per CDR3 protein. The sample holds about 470,000 distinct CDR3 sequences, under 15% seen once. These data are also associated with another study on T cells in Graves' hyperthyroidism and ophthalmopathy.

The sample was peripheral blood mononuclear cells (PBMCs), taken at new diagnosis, from a patient treated with antithyroid drugs. These receptors came from a woman aged 25 to 45 with Graves disease.

This clonotype was observed at least ten times. The chain recombines TRBV20-1 with TRBJ2-7; 9 positions agree with TRBD2. V shed 6 bases, J shed 9 bases, and the junction held 18 bases outside the gene matches. The CDR3 loop spans 15 amino acids. CDR1 and CDR2 (germline): DFQATT, SNEGSKA (reference sequence). CDR3 sequence (DNA): TGCAGTGCAGAACCGACTAGCGGACCCGGGGGCGGGCAGTACTTC. Its translation: CSAEPTSGPGGGQYF.

V is TRBV30 and J is TRBJ1-2; D might be TRBD1 (5 bases). This CDR3 region has 13 residues. Trimming took 7 bases from V and 4 from J, leaving 16 bases between them. Germline V gene sequence: CDR1 GTSNPN, CDR2 SVGIG (reference sequence). The CDR3 DNA reads as TGTGCCTCCCCGAGGGGAAGCTCCTATGGCTACACCTTC. This translates into CASPRGSSYGYTF.

The chain carries TRBV7-9 and TRBJ1-5; D is uncertain. Germline-derived CDR1 and CDR2 are SEHNR and FQNEAQ (reference sequence). V shed 3 bases and J shed 4 bases, with 10 bases lying between them. This CDR3 contains 14 residues. The CDR3, as DNA: TGTGCCAGCAGCTTGGCCCCAGGTAATCAGCCCCAGCATTTT. This encodes CASSLAPGNQPQHF.

This chain connects TRBV4-1 to TRBJ2-2; 12 bases agree with TRBD1. V was clipped by 4 bases and J by 6 bases; unmatched bases: 3. The germline V gene has CDR1 MGHRA and CDR2 YSYEKL. This CDR3 is built from 15 residues. In nucleotides, the CDR3 is TGCGCCAGCAGCCGGGGACAGGGGGCCCCCGGGGAGCTGTTTTTT. Protein: CASSRGQGAPGELFF.

This clonotype was seen repeatedly, ten times or more. The chain links TRBV18 to TRBJ2-5; D is ambiguous. Trimming took 2 bases from V and 1 from J, leaving 5 bases between them. CDR3 length equals 13 residues. Germline CDR1 KGHSH, CDR2 LQKENI. The DNA of the CDR3 is TGTGCCAGCTCACCAGGGATCCAAGAGACCCAGTACTTC. Protein: CASSPGIQETQYF.

This clonotype was counted ten times or more. The chain couples TRBV5-1 to TRBJ2-1, with 9 bases that match TRBD1. CDR3 length equals 18 residues. V gave up 5 bases and J gave up 6 bases; unmatched junction bases: 18. From germline, CDR1 is SGHRS and CDR2 YFSETQ. The CDR3 protein is CASRAGEARDRAGNEQFF. As DNA, the CDR3 is TGCGCCAGCAGGGCTGGAGAGGCAAGGGACAGGGCGGGCAATGAGCAGTTCTTC. The variable domain in full, with the rest retrieved from reference TRBV5-1 and TRBJ2-1, is KAGVTQTPRYLIKTRGQQVTLSCSPISGHRSVSWYQQTPGQGLQFLFEYFSETQRNKGNFPGRFSGRQFSNSRSEMNVSTLELGDSALYLCASRAGEARDRAGNEQFFGPGTRLTVL.

The table lists this clonotype with a few counts. V and J are TRBV13 and TRBJ1-1; D unclear. In germline, CDR1 is PRHDT, CDR2 FYEKMQ (reference sequence). The V and J ends lost 4 bases and 0 bases respectively, with 12 bases between them. The CDR3 spans 15 residues. The CDR3: CASSSRTWMNTEAFF. The CDR3 bases are TGTGCCAGCAGCTCAAGGACGTGGATGAACACTGAAGCTTTCTTT.